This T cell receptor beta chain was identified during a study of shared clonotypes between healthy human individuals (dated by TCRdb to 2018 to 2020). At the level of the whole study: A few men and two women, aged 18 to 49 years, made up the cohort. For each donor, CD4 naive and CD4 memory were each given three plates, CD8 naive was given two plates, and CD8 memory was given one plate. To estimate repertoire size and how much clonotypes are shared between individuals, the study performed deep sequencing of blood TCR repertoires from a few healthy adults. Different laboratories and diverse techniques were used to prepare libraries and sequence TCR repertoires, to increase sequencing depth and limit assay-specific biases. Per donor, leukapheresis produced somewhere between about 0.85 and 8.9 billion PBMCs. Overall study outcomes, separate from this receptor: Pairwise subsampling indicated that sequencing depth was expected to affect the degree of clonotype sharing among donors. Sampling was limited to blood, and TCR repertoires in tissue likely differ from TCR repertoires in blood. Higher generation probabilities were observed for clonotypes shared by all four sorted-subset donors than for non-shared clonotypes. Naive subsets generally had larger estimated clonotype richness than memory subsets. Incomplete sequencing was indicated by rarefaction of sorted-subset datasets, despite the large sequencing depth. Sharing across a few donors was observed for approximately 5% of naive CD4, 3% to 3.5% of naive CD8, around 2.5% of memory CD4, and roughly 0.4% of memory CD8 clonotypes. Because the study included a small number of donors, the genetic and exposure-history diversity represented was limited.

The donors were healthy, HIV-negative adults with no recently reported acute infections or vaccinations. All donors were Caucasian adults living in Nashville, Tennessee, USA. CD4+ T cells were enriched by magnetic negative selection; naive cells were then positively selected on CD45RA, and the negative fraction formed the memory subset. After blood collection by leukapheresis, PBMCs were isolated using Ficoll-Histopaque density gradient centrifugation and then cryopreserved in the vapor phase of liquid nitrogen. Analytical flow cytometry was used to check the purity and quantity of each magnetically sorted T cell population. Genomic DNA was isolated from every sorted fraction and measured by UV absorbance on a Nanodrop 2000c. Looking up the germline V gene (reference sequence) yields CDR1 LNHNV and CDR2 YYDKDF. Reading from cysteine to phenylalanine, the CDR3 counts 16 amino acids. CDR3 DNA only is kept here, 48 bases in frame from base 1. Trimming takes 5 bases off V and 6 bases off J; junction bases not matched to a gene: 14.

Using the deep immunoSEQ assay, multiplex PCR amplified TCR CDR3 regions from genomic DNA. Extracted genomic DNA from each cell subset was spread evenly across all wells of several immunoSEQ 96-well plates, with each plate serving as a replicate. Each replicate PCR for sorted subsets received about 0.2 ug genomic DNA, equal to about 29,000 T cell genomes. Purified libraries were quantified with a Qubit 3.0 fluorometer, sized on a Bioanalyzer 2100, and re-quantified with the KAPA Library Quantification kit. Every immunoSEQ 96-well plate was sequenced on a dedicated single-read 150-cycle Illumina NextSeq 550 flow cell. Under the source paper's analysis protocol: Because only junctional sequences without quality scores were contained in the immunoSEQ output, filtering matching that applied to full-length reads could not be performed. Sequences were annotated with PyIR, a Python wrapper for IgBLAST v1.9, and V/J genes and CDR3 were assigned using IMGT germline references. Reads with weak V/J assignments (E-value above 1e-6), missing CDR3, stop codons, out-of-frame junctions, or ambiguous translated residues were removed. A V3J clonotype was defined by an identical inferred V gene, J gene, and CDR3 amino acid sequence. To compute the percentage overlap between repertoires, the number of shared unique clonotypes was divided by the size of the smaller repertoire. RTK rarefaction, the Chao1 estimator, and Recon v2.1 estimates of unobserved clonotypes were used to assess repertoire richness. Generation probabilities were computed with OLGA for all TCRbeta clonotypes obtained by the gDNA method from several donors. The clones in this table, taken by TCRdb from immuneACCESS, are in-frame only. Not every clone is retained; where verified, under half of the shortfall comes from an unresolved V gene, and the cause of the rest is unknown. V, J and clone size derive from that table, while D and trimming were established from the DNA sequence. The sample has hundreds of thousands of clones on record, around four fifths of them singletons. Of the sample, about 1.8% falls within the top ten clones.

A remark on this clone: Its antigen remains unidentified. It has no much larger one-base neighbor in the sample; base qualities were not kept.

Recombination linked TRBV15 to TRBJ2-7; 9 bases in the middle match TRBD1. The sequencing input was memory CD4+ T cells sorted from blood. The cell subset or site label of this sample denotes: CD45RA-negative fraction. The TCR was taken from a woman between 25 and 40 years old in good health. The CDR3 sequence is CATSAGRPGQGSEQYF. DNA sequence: TGTGCCACCAGCGCTGGTAGACCGGGACAGGGATCCGAGCAGTACTTC. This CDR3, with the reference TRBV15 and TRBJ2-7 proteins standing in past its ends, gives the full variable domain DAMVIQNPRYQVTQFGKPVTLSCSQTLNHNVMYWYQQKSSQAPKLLFHYYDKDFNNEADTPDNFQSRRPNTSFCFLDIRSPGLGDTAMYLCATSAGRPGQGSEQYFGPGTRLTVT.